This T cell receptor beta chain was identified in a study of cytomegalovirus exposure and HLA in healthy donors. The study ran its PCR with 60 Vbeta and 13 Jbeta primers. Generated by immunoSEQ multiplex PCR, the TCRdb table keeps only in-frame clones and is missing some. Of tens of thousands of clones in the sample, 65% to 85% are singletons; the top ten hold approximately 2.8%. J lost 6 bases, V lost 0 bases, and 10 bases had no gene match. Germline V CDR1 and CDR2: SGDLS, YYNGEE. The CDR3 length is 19 residues. This TCR was sampled from a man aged 45-60 years in good health and CMV-seronegative. The sample was PBMCs. The chain has TRBV9 and TRBJ2-3, with 16 positions matching TRBD2. The CDR3 reads CASSVGAGLAGGARDTQYF. The CDR3 nucleotides are TGTGCCAGCAGCGTAGGCGCGGGACTAGCGGGAGGGGCGAGGGATACGCAGTATTTT.